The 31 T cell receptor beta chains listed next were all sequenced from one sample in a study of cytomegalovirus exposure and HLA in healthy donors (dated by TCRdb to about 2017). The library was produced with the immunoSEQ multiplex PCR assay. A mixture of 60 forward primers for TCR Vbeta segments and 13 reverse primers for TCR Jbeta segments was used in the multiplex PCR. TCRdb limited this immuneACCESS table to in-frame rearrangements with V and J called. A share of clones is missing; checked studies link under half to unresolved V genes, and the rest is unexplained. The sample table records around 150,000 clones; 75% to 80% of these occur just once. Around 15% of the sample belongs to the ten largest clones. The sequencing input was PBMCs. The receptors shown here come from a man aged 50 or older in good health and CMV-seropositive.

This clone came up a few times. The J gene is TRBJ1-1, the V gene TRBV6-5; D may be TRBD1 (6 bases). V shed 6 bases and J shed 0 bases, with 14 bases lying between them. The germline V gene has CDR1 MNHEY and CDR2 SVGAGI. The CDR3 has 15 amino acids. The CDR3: CASSRDIVMNTEAFF. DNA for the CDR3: TGTGCCAGCAGCCGGGACATTGTTATGAACACTGAAGCTTTCTTT.

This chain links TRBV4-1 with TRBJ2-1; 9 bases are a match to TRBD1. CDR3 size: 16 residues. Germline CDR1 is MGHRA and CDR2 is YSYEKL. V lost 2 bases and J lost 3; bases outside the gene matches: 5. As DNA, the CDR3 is TGCGCCAGCAGCCAACAACAGGGGGCACTCTACAATGAGCAGTTCTTC. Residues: CASSQQQGALYNEQFF.

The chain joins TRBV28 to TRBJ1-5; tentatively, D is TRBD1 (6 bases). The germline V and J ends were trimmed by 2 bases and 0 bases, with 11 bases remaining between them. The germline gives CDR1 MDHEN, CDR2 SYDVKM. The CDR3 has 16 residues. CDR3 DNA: TGTGCCAGCAGTTTACTACAGGGTTTTAGCAATCAGCCCCAGCATTTT. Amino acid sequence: CASSLLQGFSNQPQHF.

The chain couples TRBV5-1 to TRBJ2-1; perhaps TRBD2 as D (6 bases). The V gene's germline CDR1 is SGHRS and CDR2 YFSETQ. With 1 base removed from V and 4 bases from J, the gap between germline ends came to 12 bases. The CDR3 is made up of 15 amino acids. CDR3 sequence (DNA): TGCGCCAGCAGCTTGAGGGACTCTCTATACAATGAGCAGTTCTTC. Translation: CASSLRDSLYNEQFF.

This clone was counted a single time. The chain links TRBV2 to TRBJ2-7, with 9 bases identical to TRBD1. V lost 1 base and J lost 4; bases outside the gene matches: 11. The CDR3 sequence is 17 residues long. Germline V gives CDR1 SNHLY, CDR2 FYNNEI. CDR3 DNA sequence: TGTGCCAGCAGTGAAGTTGGGGTGGGGACAGGGATTTACGAGCAGTACTTC. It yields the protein CASSEVGVGTGIYEQYF.

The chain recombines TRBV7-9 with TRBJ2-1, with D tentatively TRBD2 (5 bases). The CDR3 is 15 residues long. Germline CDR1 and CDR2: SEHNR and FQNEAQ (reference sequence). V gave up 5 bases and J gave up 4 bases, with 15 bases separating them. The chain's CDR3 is CASSPPGYRYNEQFF. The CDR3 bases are TGTGCCAGCAGCCCGCCGGGGTACCGATACAATGAGCAGTTCTTC.

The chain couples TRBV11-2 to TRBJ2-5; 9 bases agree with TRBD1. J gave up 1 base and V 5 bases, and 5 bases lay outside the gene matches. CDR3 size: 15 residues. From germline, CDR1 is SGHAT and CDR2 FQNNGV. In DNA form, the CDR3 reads TGTGCCAGCAGCCCTGGGACAGGGCGCCAAGAGACCCAGTACTTC. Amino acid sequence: CASSPGTGRQETQYF.

CDR3 loop: CASSTRTGTGEQYF. The CDR3 coding sequence is TGTGCCAGCAGCACCCGGACAGGGACAGGCGAGCAGTACTTC. V gene TRBV4-2 combines with J gene TRBJ2-7, with 8 bases matching TRBD1. From germline, CDR1 is LGHNA and CDR2 YNFKEQ. The CDR3 runs 14 residues. V trimming: 5 bases; J trimming: 6 bases; junction bases outside the gene matches: 9.

The CDR3 here is CASSPDGGAYAEQFF. The CDR3 region has the DNA TGTGCCAGCTCACCTGATGGGGGCGCATATGCTGAGCAGTTCTTC. J is TRBJ2-1 and V is TRBV18; D perhaps matches TRBD1 (6 bases). With 3 bases removed from V and 9 bases from J, the gap between germline ends came to 18 bases. CDR3 length: 15 amino acids. Looked up from germline, CDR1 is KGHSH and CDR2 is LQKENI.

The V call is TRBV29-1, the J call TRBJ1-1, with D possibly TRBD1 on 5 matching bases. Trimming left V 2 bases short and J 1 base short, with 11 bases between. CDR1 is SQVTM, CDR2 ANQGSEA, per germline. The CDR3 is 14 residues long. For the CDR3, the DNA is TGCAGCGTTGAAATGGCAGGGAAGAACACTGAAGCTTTCTTT. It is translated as CSVEMAGKNTEAFF.

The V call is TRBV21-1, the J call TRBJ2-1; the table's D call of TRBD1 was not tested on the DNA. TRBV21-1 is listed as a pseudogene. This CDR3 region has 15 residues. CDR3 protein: CASTTILDSYNEQFF. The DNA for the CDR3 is TGTGCCAGCACGACAATCCTCGACAGTTACAATGAGCAGTTCTTC.

CDR3 sequence: CASSGIQGAVTDTQYF. As DNA, the CDR3 is TGTGCCAGCAGTGGGATACAGGGGGCGGTCACAGATACGCAGTATTTT. This chain links TRBV25-1 with TRBJ2-3; 9 bases line up with TRBD1. V was pared by 4 bases and J by 2 bases, with 7 bases of the junction left unmatched. Germline-derived CDR1 and CDR2 are MGHDK and SYGVNS. The CDR3 runs to 16 residues. The whole variable domain, remainder taken from reference TRBV25-1 and TRBJ2-3, is EADIYQTPRYLVIGTGKKITLECSQTMGHDKMYWYQQDPGMELHLIHYSYGVNSTEKGDLSSESTVSRIRTEHFPLTLESARPSHTSQYLCASSGIQGAVTDTQYFGPGTRLTVL.

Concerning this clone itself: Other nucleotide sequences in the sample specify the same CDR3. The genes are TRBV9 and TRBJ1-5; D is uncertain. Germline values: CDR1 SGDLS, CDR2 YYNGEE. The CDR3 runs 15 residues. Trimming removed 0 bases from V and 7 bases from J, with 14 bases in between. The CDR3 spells CASSVAAWGGQPQHF. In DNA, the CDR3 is TGTGCCAGCAGCGTAGCCGCTTGGGGAGGCCAGCCCCAGCATTTT.

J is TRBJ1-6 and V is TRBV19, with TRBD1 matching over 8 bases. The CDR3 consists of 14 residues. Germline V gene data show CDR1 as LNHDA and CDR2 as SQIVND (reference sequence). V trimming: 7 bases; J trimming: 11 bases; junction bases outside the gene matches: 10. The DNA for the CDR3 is TGTGCCAGTACTCCCACAGGGGGTATGACACCCCTCCACTTT. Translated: CASTPTGGMTPLHF.

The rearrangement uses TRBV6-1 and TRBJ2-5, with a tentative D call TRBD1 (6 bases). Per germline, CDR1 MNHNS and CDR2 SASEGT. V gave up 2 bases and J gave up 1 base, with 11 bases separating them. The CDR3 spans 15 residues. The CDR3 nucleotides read TGTGCCAGCAGTGAATCCACAGGGACCCAAGAGACCCAGTACTTC. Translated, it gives CASSESTGTQETQYF.

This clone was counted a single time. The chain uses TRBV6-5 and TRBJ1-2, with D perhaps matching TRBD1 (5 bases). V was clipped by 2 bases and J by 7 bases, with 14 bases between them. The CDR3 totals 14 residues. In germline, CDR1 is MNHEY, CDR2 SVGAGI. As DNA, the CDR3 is TGTGCCAGCAGTTACGTCTCGGGGGATAGTGGCTACACCTTC. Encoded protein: CASSYVSGDSGYTF.

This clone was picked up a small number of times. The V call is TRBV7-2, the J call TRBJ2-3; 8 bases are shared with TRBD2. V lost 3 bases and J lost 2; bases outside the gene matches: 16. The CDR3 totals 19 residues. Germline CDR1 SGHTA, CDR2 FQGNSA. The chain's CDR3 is CASSFISGGGRGPTDTQYF. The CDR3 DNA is TGTGCCAGCAGCTTTATCAGCGGGGGTGGAAGGGGCCCCACAGATACGCAGTATTTT.

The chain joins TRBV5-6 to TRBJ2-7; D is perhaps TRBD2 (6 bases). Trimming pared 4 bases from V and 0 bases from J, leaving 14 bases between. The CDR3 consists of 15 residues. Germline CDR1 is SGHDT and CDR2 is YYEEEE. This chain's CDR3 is CASSPQGDSSYEQYV. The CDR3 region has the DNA TGTGCCAGCAGCCCGCAAGGGGACTCCTCCTACGAGCAGTACGTC.

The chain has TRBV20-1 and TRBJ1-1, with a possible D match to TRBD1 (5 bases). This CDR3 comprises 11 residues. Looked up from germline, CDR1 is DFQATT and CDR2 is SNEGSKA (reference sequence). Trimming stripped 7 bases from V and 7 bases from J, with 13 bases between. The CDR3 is CSERGTGEAFF. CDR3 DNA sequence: TGCAGTGAAAGGGGCACAGGTGAAGCTTTCTTT.

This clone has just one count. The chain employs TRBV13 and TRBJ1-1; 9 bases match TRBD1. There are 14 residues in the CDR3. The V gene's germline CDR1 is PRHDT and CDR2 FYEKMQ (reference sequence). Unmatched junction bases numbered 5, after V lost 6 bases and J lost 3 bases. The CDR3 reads CASSRTGGYTEAFF. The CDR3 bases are TGTGCCAGCAGTCGTACAGGGGGCTACACTGAAGCTTTCTTT.

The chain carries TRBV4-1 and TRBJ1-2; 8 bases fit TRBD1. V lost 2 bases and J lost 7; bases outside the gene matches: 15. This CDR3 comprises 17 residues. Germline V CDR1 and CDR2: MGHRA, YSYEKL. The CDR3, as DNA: TGCGCCAGCAGCCAATCCCCCTCGCAGGGGGCCATGGCTGGCTACACCTTC. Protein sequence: CASSQSPSQGAMAGYTF.

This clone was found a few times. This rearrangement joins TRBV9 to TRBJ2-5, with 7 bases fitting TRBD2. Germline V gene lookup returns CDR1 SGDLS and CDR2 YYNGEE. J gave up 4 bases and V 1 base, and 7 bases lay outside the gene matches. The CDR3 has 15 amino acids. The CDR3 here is CASSVRLGGRETQYF. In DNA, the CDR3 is TGTGCCAGCAGCGTAAGGTTGGGGGGGAGAGAGACCCAGTACTTC.

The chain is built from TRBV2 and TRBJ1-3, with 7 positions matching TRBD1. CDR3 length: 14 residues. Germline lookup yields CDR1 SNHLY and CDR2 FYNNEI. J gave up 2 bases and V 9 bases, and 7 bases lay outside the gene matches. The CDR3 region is CARTGEKAGNTIYF. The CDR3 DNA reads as TGTGCCAGAACAGGGGAGAAAGCTGGAAACACCATATATTTT.

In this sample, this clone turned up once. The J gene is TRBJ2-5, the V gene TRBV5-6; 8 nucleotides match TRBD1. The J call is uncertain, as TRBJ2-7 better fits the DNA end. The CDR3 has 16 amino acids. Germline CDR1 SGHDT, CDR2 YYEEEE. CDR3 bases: TGTGCCAGCAGCTTTTTCGGACAGGGAGTTTCGTACGAGCAGTACTTC. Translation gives CASSFFGQGVSYEQYF.

CDR3 nucleotides: TGTGCCAGCAGCTCGGGGGTCGCAAGACGAACACCCCTCCACTTT. As protein: CASSSGVARRTPLHF. V gene TRBV5-6 combines with J gene TRBJ1-6, with TRBD1 as a possible D gene (5 bases). The CDR3 is 15 residues long. Germline CDR1 SGHDT, CDR2 YYEEEE. The ends were cut back, 3 bases at V and 11 bases at J, with 18 bases in the middle.

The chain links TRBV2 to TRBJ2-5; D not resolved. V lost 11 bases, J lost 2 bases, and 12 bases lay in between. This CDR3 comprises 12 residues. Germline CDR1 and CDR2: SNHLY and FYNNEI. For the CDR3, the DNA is TGTGCCTCGGGTCTATTTCAAGAGACCCAGTACTTC. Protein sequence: CASGLFQETQYF.

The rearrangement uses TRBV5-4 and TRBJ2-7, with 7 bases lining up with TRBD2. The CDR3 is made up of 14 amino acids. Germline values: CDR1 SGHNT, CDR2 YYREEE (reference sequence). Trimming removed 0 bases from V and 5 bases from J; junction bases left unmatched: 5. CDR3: CASSLAGGSHEQYV. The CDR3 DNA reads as TGTGCCAGCAGCTTGGCCGGGGGGTCGCACGAGCAGTACGTC.

The CDR3 nucleotides read TGTGCCAGCTCACCAAAAACCCAGGTGGGAGGCACTGAAGCTTTCTTT. Amino acids: CASSPKTQVGGTEAFF. The J gene is TRBJ1-1, the V gene TRBV18; D uncertain. Trimming removed 2 bases at V and 4 bases at J, with 17 bases between. This CDR3 is 16 amino acids long. Germline assignment: CDR1 KGHSH and CDR2 LQKENI.

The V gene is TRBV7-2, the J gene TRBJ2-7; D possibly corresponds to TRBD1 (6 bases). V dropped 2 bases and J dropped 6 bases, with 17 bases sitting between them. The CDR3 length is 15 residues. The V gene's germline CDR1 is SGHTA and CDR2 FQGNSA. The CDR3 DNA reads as TGTGCCAGCAGCTTACAAGCCCTACAGGGCGGCGAGCAGTACTTC. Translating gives CASSLQALQGGEQYF.

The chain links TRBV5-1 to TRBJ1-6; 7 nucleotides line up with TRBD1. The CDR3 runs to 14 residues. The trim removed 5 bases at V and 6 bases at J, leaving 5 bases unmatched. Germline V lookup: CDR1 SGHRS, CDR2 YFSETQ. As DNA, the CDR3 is TGCGCCAGCAGTCCGGGACAGAGTAATTCACCCCTCCACTTT. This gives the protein CASSPGQSNSPLHF.

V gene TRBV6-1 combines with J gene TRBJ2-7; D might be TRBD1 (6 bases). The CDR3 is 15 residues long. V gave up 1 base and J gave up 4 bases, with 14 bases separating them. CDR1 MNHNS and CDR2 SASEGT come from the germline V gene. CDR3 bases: TGTGCCAGCAGTGAAGTTTGGCACAGGGCGTACGAGCAGTACGTC. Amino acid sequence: CASSEVWHRAYEQYV.